This TCR beta chain derives from a study of Ad26.COV2.S vaccination and SARS-CoV-2 variants. On this clone itself: The antigen is unknown.

Produced via immunoSEQ multiplex PCR; TCRdb's table is partial and in-frame only. The data show about 350,000 clones, just over 90% seen once. The CDR3 runs 16 residues. The germline V gene has CDR1 SGHAT and CDR2 FQNNGV. The J segment lost 1 base and the V segment lost 3 bases, leaving 8 bases of the junction unmatched. Study-level findings and limits: Post-vaccination breadth of spike-specific CD8+ and CD4+ T cell responses was reportedly substantial. Possibly, TCR breadth and depth analyses underestimated total T cell responses. Recipients given vaccine exceeded placebo recipients in spike-specific TCR breadth. People who got the vaccine or the placebo had similar non-spike TCR breadth.

Here the sequenced sample was peripheral blood, taken after recovery from COVID-19. This sequence joins TRBV11-2 and TRBJ1-1; 7 bases agree with TRBD1. This TCR derives from a human donor who had recovered from COVID-19. Here the CDR3 reads CASSFFSGTANTEAFF. Written as DNA, the CDR3 is TGTGCCAGCAGCTTTTTTTCCGGGACAGCGAACACTGAAGCTTTCTTT. The entire variable domain, with the rest obtained from reference TRBV11-2 and TRBJ1-1, is as follows: EAGVAQSPRYKIIEKRQSVAFWCNPISGHATLYWYQQILGQGPKLLIQFQNNGVVDDSQLPKDRFSAERLKGVDSTLKIQPAKLEDSAVYLCASSFFSGTANTEAFFGQGTRLTVV.